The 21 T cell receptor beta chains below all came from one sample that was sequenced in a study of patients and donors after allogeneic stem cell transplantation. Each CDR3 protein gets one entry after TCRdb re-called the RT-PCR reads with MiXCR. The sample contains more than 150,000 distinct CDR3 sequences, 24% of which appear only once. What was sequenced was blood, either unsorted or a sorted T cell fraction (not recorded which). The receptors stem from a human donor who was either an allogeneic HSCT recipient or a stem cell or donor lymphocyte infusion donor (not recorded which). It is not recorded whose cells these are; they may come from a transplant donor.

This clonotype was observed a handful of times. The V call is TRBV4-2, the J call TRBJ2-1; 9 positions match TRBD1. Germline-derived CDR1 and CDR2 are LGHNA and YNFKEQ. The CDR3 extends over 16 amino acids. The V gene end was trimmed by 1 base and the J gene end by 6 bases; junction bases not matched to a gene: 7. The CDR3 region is CASSQGDGTGFNEQFF. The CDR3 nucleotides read TGTGCCAGCAGCCAAGGGGACGGGACAGGGTTCAATGAGCAGTTCTTC.

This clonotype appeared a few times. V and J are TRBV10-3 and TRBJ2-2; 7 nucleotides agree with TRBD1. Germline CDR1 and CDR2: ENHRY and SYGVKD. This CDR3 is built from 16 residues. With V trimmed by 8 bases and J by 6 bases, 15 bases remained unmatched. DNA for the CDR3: TGTGCCATCTCTGCCTACGACAGGGAAAGGGCCGGGGAGCTGTTTTTT. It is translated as CAISAYDRERAGELFF.

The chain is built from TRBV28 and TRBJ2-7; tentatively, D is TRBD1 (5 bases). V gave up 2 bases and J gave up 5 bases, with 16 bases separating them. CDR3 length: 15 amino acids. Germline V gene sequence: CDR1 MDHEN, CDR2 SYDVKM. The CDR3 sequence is CASSLGASWFHEQYF. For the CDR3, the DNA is TGTGCCAGCAGTTTAGGGGCTTCTTGGTTCCACGAGCAGTACTTC.

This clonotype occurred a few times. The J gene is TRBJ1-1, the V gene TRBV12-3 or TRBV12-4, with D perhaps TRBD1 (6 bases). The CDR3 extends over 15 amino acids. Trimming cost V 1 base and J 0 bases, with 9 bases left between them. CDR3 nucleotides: TGTGCCAGCAGTTTAGACAGGGCTATGAACACTGAAGCTTTCTTT. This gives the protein CASSLDRAMNTEAFF.

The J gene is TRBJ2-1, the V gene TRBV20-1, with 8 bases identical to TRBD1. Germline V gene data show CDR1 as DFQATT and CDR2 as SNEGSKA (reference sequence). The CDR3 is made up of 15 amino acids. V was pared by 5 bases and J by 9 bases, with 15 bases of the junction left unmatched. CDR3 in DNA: TGCAGTGCTGAGCCTCCGGGACAGGTACTTGGTGAGCAGTTCTTC. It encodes CSAEPPGQVLGEQFF.

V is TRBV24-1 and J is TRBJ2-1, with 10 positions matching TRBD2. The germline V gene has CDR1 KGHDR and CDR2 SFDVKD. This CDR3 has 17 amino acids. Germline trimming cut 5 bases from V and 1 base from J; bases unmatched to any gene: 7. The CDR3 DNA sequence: TGTGCCACCAGTGGAGCGGGAGGGAAGCTGTCCTACAATGAGCAGTTCTTC. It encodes CATSGAGGKLSYNEQFF.

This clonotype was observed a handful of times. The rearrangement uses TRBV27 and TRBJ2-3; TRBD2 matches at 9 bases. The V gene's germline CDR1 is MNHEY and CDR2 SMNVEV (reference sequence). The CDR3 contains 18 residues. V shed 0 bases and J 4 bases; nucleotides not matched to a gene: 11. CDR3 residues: CASSLSGTSILYSDTQYF. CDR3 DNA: TGTGCCAGCAGTTTATCAGGGACTAGCATACTTTACTCAGATACGCAGTATTTT.

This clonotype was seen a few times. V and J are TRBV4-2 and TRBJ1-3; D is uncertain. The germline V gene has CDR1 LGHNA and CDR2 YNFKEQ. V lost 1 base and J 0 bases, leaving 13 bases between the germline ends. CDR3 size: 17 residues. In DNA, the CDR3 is TGTGCCAGCAGCCAAGCGCGGGCGGGCCTCTCTGGAAACACCATATATTTT. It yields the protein CASSQARAGLSGNTIYF.

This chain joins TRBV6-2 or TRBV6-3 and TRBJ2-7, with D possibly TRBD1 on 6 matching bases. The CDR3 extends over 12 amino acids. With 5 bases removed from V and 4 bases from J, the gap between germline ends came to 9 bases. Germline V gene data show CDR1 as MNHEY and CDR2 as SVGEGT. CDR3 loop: CASSGDTYEQYF. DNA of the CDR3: TGTGCCAGCAGTGGGGACACGTACGAGCAGTACTTC.

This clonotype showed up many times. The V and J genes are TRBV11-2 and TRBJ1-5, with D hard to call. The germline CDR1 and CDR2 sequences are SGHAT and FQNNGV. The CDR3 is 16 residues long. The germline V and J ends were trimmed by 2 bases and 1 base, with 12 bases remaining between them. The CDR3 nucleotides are TGTGCCAGCAGCTTATTCTCCGGTGTAAGCAATCAGCCCCAGCATTTT. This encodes CASSLFSGVSNQPQHF.

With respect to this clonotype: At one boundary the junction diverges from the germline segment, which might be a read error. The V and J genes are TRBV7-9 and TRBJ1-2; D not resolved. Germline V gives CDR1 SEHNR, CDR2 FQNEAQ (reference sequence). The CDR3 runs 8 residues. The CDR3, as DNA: TGTGCCAGCAGCCCGGCCGCCTTC. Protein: CASSPAAF.

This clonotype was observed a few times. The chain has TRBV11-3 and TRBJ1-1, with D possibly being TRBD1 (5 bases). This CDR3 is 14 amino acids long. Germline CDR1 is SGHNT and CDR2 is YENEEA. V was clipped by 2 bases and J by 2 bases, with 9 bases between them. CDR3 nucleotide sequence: TGTGCCAGCAGCTTACAGGGAGCAAACACTGAAGCTTTCTTT. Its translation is CASSLQGANTEAFF.

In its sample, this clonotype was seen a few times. CDR3 amino acids: CASSLVDQSYEQYF. The CDR3, as DNA: TGTGCCAGCAGTTTAGTGGACCAATCCTACGAGCAGTACTTC. The chain joins TRBV12-3 or TRBV12-4 to TRBJ2-7, with D hard to call. This CDR3 is 14 amino acids long. The ends were cut back, 1 base at V and 1 base at J, with 8 bases in the middle.

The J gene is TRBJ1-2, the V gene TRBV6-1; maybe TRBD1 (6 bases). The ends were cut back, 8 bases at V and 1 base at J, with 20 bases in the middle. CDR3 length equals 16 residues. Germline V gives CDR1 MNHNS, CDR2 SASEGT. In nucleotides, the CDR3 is TGTGCCAGCCAATCAGGGGCCCAACCTCATAACTATGGCTACACCTTC. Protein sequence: CASQSGAQPHNYGYTF.

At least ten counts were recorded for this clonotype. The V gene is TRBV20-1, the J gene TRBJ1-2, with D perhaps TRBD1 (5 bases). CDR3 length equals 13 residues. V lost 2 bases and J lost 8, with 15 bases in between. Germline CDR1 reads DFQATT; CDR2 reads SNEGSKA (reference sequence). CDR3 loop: CSARQGGGWGYTF. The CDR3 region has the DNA TGCAGTGCTAGACAGGGCGGTGGTTGGGGCTACACCTTC.

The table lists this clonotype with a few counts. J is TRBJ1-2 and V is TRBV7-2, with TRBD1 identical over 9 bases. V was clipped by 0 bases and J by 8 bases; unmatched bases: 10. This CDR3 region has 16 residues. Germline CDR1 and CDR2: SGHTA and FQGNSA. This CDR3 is CASSLASVGTGNGYTF. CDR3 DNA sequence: TGTGCCAGCAGCTTAGCTTCGGTCGGGACAGGGAACGGCTACACCTTC.

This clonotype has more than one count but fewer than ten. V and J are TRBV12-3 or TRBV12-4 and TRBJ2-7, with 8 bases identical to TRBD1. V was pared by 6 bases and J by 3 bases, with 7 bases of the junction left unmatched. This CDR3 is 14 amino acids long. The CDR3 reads CASSSGQGYYEQYF. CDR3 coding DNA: TGTGCCAGCAGCTCCGGACAGGGATACTACGAGCAGTACTTC.

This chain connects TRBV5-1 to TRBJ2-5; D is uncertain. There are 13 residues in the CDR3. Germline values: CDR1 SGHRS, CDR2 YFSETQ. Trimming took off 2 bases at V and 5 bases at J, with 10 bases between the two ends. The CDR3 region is CASSFMTGETQYF. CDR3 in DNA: TGCGCCAGCAGCTTTATGACCGGCGAGACCCAGTACTTC.

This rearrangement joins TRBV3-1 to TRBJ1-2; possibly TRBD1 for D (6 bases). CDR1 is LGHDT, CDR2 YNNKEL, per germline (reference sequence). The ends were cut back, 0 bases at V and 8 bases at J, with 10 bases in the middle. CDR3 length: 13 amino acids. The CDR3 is CASSQEDSQGYTF. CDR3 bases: TGTGCCAGCAGCCAAGAGGACAGTCAGGGCTACACCTTC.

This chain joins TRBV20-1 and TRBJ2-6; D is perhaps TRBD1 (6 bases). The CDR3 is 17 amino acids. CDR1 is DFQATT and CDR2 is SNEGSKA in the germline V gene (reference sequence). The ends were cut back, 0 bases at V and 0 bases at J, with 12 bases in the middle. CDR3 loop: CSARDVGGSSGANVLTF. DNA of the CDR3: TGCAGTGCTAGAGACGTTGGGGGCAGCTCTGGGGCCAACGTCCTGACTTTC.

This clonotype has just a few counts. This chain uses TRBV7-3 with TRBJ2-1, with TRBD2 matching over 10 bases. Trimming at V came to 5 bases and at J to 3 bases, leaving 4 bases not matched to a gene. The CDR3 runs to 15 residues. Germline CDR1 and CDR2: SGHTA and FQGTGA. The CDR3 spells CASSLAGALYNEQFF. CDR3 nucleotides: TGTGCCAGCAGCCTAGCGGGGGCGCTCTACAATGAGCAGTTCTTC. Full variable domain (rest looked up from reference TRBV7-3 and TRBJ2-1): GAGVSQTPSNKVTEKGKYVELRCDPISGHTALYWYRQSLGQGPEFLIYFQGTGAADDSGLPNDRFFAVRPEGSVSTLKIQRTERGDSAVYLCASSLAGALYNEQFFGPGTRLTVL.